One T cell receptor beta chain is described in this entry. In the original workflow: Amplification from reference gene primers served as the basis for estimated nucleated cell counts. Profiling relied on immunoSEQ multiplex PCR, and the TCRdb table lists in-frame clones only, not all of them. V and J calls and clone size are as listed in that table; D and trimming were resolved from the DNA. The sample has some 110,000 clones; 87% are singletons. The CDR3 extends over 15 amino acids. The V and J ends lost 3 bases and 2 bases, in that order; junction bases with no gene match: 7. The germline CDR1 and CDR2 sequences are WNHNN and SYGVQD (reference sequence). This specimen comes from a study of blood T cell repertoires in COVID-19. Study-level information: Specimens from acute and convalescent COVID-19 originated in the United States, Italy and Spain.

The sample comprised peripheral blood. This receptor was taken from a man in his forties or fifties with acute or convalescent COVID-19. V usage is TRBV10-1 and J usage is TRBJ2-7; 7 nucleotides agree with TRBD2. CDR3 protein: CASSERLAEPYEQYF. The CDR3 region has the DNA TGCGCCAGCAGTGAAAGGCTAGCGGAGCCCTACGAGCAGTACTTC.